The TCR beta chain under discussion was sequenced for a study of blood T cells in healthy people across ages. With a J-beta primer mix and a sample-barcoded 5' primer, a second PCR ran about 7 to 12 cycles. Every cDNA molecule carried a tag from a template-switch adaptor bearing 12 random nucleotides. One entry per CDR3 protein results from TCRdb running MiXCR on the 5' RACE reads. The sample lists 1.5 million to 2 million distinct CDR3 sequences; roughly 32% were seen once. The CDR3 covers 14 residues. Germline lookup yields CDR1 SGHRS and CDR2 YFSETQ. V lost 2 bases and J 0 bases, leaving 8 bases between the germline ends. For every donor, a draw yielded 9.5 to 10 milliliters of peripheral blood.

The chain carries TRBV5-1 and TRBJ1-2; D unresolved. Source material: blood. The sequence was obtained from a woman aged 25-40 years in good health. The CDR3 loop reads CASSFGSANYGYTF. The CDR3 DNA follows: TGCGCCAGCAGCTTTGGGAGTGCTAACTATGGCTACACCTTC.